The entry below describes one T cell receptor beta chain. No antigen is known for it. The germline V gene encodes CDR1 WSHSY and CDR2 SAAADI. There are 16 residues in the CDR3. Trimming pared 2 bases from V and 0 bases from J, leaving 11 bases between. These donors counted as nominally healthy when sampled, but unrecorded immune exposures were likely. The record originates from a study of cytomegalovirus exposure and HLA in healthy donors. Study-wide results and limits: Other equally common chains were less clonally expanded than HLA-associated TCR beta chains, a later analysis showed.

The PCR ran on 60 Vbeta and 13 Jbeta primers. Some clones are missing from TCRdb's copy, which holds only in-frame ones; the method was immunoSEQ multiplex PCR. The data hold about 200,000 clones, with roughly 79% observed a single time. What was sequenced was PBMCs. The chain uses TRBV10-2 and TRBJ2-1; D perhaps matches TRBD2 (6 bases). The TCR sequence derives from a man aged 30-40 years in good health and CMV-seronegative. The DNA of the CDR3 is TGCGCCAGCAGTGAGGTTCGGACTACCTCCTACAATGAGCAGTTCTTC. It codes for CASSEVRTTSYNEQFF.